Presented here are 19 T cell receptor gamma chains from one specimen sequenced in a study of intestinal T cells in coeliac disease. The TRG library came from about 200 ng of biopsy DNA amplified with LymphoTrack primers. TCRdb re-called the multiplex PCR reads through CATT. Of several hundred gamma-chain clones in the sample, about half were seen once. Each case's genomic DNA was extracted from ten roughly 5.1-µm formalin-fixed paraffin-embedded scrolls. The sequenced sample was a duodenal biopsy. The receptors were sampled from a human donor with celiac disease.

Concerning this clone itself: The TCRdb protein, from a much larger clone, departs from this DNA's translation at residue 4, likely by read error; the protein shown derives from the DNA. J is TRGJ1 or TRGJ2 and V is TRGV4. There are 15 residues in the CDR3. The V gene's germline CDR1 is EGSTGY and CDR2 YDSYTSSV. The CDR3 sequence: CTTRDLQQNYYKKLF. Here the CDR3 DNA reads TGTACCACCCGGGACTTACAGCAGAATTATTATAAGAAACTCTTT.

This clone is classed as hyperexpanded (1% or more). The genes are TRGV3 and TRGJ1 or TRGJ2. CDR1 is VTNTFY, CDR2 YDVSTARD, per germline (reference sequence). V shed 0 bases and J 4 bases; nucleotides not matched to a gene: 3. The CDR3 spans 13 residues. The CDR3 DNA reads TGTGCCACCTGGGACAGGCTCTATTATAAGAAACTCTTT. It yields the protein CATWDRLYYKKLF.

The sample holds one count of this clone. The chain links TRGV4 to TRGJ1 or TRGJ2. Germline assignment: CDR1 EGSTGY and CDR2 YDSYTSSV. This CDR3 region has 14 residues. The V and J ends lost 4 bases and 2 bases, in that order; junction bases with no gene match: 8. The CDR3 DNA follows: TGTGCCACCTGGGACAGGGCCGATTATTATAAGAAACTCTTT. This gives the protein CATWDRADYYKKLF.

The chain joins TRGV10 to TRGJP2. TRGV10 is given ORF status, its function remaining uncertain. J lost 0 bases, V lost 11 bases, and 28 bases had no gene match. The CDR3 is 21 residues long. CDR3 bases: TGTGCTGCGGTGGCCGGTCTTTACCCCCCCCAGCCTTATAGTAGTGATTGGATCAAGACGTTT. As protein: CAAVAGLYPPQPYSSDWIKTF.

This clone was recorded once. The chain carries TRGV10 and TRGJ1 or TRGJ2. TRGV10 is recorded as an ORF, its role being uncertain. The CDR3 is made up of 14 amino acids. Trimming took 8 bases from V and 0 from J; bases not matched to a gene: 8. CDR3 residues: CAAWDEPNYYKKLF. In DNA form, the CDR3 reads TGTGCTGCGTGGGACGAGCCGAATTATTATAAGAAACTCTTT.

Judged by abundance, this clone is large. The rearrangement uses TRGV10 and TRGJ1 or TRGJ2. TRGV10 is an open reading frame, and its role is uncertain. V shed 8 bases, J shed 5 bases, and the junction held 13 bases outside the gene matches. The CDR3 runs to 14 residues. Here the CDR3 reads CAAWDLYQDYKKLF. DNA of the CDR3: TGTGCTGCGTGGGATTTATATCAGGATTATAAGAAACTCTTT.

This chain links TRGV3 with TRGJ1 or TRGJ2. The germline CDR1 and CDR2 sequences are VTNTFY and YDVSTARD (reference sequence). V shed 12 bases and J 4 bases; nucleotides not matched to a gene: 15. The CDR3 loop spans 13 amino acids. Here the CDR3 reads CADLGRGYYKKLF. CDR3 coding DNA: TGTGCCGACCTGGGACGGGGGTATTATAAGAAACTCTTT.

The rearrangement links TRGV10 to TRGJ1 or TRGJ2. TRGV10 qualifies as an ORF whose function is uncertain. The CDR3 covers 15 residues. Losses at the gene ends were 8 bases for V and 7 bases for J; bases not matched to a gene: 18. CDR3 nucleotides: TGTGCTGCGTGGGAGTTATATCGGGGGGTCTATAAGAAACTCTTT. Its protein product is CAAWELYRGVYKKLF.

This clone was seen a few times. A far larger clone is off by one base, so a read error is likely. The sample carries other DNA sequences with the same CDR3. The chain uses TRGV3 and TRGJP2. Germline V lookup: CDR1 VTNTFY, CDR2 YDVSTARD (reference sequence). The V and J ends lost 6 bases and 2 bases, in that order; junction bases with no gene match: 6. The CDR3 length is 14 residues. CDR3 sequence reads: CATWSRSSDWIKTF. DNA for the CDR3: TGTGCCACCTGGTCCCGCAGTAGTGATTGGATCAAGACGTTT.

This clone rates as large. The J gene is TRGJ1 or TRGJ2, the V gene TRGV10. TRGV10 carries the ORF label, with uncertain function. The V and J ends lost 8 bases and 6 bases, in that order; junction bases with no gene match: 17. This CDR3 is 15 amino acids long. CDR3 protein: CAAWDYLGGSYKKLF. In DNA, the CDR3 is TGTGCTGCGTGGGATTATCTGGGGGGATCTTATAAGAAACTCTTT.

The rearrangement joins TRGV3 to TRGJ1 or TRGJ2. The ends lost 7 bases at V and 13 bases at J; junction bases unmatched: 13. The CDR3 has 11 residues. Germline loops: CDR1 VTNTFY, CDR2 YDVSTARD (reference sequence). CDR3 coding DNA: TGTGCCACCTGTTGTTATATAAGAAAACTCTTT. It codes for CATCCYIRKLF.

This sequence joins TRGV2 and TRGJ1 or TRGJ2. CDR1 is EGSNGY, CDR2 YDSYNSKV, per germline. V was pared by 6 bases and J by 11 bases, with 7 bases of the junction left unmatched. The length of the CDR3 is 10 residues. The CDR3 loop reads CATWTAEKLF. CDR3 nucleotide sequence: TGTGCCACCTGGACGGCGGAGAAACTCTTT.

This chain's CDR3 is CAAWDYAGKWLVKIF. The CDR3 region has the DNA TGTGCTGCGTGGGATTATGCCGGCAAGTGGTTGGTCAAGATATTT. The rearrangement uses TRGV10 and TRGJP1. TRGV10 is assigned to the ORF class and has an uncertain function. After removal of 8 bases from V and 15 bases from J, the junction contained 22 bases not matched to a gene. The CDR3 runs to 15 residues.

The rearrangement joins TRGV9 to TRGJ1 or TRGJ2. Germline values: CDR1 GITISATS, CDR2 ISYDGTV (reference sequence). The trim removed 2 bases at V and 1 base at J, leaving 5 bases unmatched. This CDR3 comprises 14 residues. The CDR3 DNA follows: TGTGCCTTGTGGGAGGGCACCAATTATTATAAGAAACTCTTT. Translating gives CALWEGTNYYKKLF.

As for this clone: Just one base apart from a much larger clone, this may be a read error. Other DNA sequences in this specimen translate into the identical CDR3. The gene calls are TRGV3 and TRGJ1 or TRGJ2. Germline V CDR1 and CDR2: VTNTFY, YDVSTARD (reference sequence). The V segment lost 5 bases and the J segment 16 bases; nucleotides outside the gene matches: 8. The CDR3 spans 9 residues. CDR3 loop: CATWVRDLF. CDR3 coding DNA: TGTGCCACCTGGGTTCGAGATCTCTTT.

The rearrangement joins TRGV3 to TRGJ1 or TRGJ2. CDR1 is VTNTFY, CDR2 YDVSTARD, per germline (reference sequence). The CDR3 totals 12 residues. With 5 bases clipped from V and 6 bases from J, the junction kept 7 bases outside the gene matches. The CDR3 region has the DNA TGTGCCACCTGGGTAGGAATTTATAAGAAACTCTTT. Its translation: CATWVGIYKKLF.

This clone was detected a few times. The TCRdb protein, from a much larger clone, departs from this DNA's translation at residue 7, likely by read error; the protein shown derives from the DNA. The chain recombines TRGV2 with TRGJP2. The ends lost 0 bases at V and 3 bases at J; junction bases unmatched: 4. This CDR3 region has 15 residues. CDR1 and CDR2 from the germline V gene are EGSNGY and YDSYNSKV. The CDR3 region has the DNA TGTGCCACCTGGGACGGGTCGGGTAGTGATTGGATCAAGACGTTT. Its translation is CATWDGSGSDWIKTF.

This clone is large by share. This sample includes further DNA sequences coding for the same CDR3. This chain links TRGV8 with TRGJ1 or TRGJ2. Germline CDR1 reads VENAVY; CDR2 reads YDSYNSRV. V shed 3 bases and J 7 bases; nucleotides not matched to a gene: 3. CDR3 length: 11 residues. The CDR3 loop is CATWDGYKKLF. The DNA for the CDR3 is TGTGCCACCTGGGATGGGTATAAGAAACTCTTT.

CDR3 in amino acids: CADLGLGLQGPTGWFKIF. As DNA, the CDR3 is TGTGCCGACCTGGGCCTGGGTCTGCAGGGGCCCACTGGTTGGTTCAAGATATTT. The chain combines TRGV3 with TRGJP1. This CDR3 region has 18 residues. V shed 12 bases and J 3 bases; nucleotides not matched to a gene: 25. Germline values: CDR1 VTNTFY, CDR2 YDVSTARD (reference sequence).